This is a list of T cell receptor beta chains from one sample in a study of shared clonotypes between healthy human individuals. TCRdb's copy holds only in-frame clones and misses some; the assay was immunoSEQ multiplex PCR. The sample carries about 2 million clones, 95% recorded once. Sequenced material: naive CD4+ T cells sorted from blood. All receptors derive from a man aged 18 to 29 in good health. CDR3s include the opening cysteine and the closing phenylalanine or tryptophan. The D gene is left open where the match is weak. Clone sizes are given selectively: once, few, many, or a class where the clone is expanded.

DNA: TGTGCAAGTCGCTTAGCGCTAGAAACATTTCAAGAGACCCAGTACTTC; CDR3: CASRLALETFQETQYF; D: NA; V: TRBV12-2; size: NA; J: TRBJ2-5
DNA: TGTGCCAGCAGTCGTGACTCCTACGAGCAGTACTTC; CDR3: CASSRDSYEQYF; D: NA; V: TRBV6-5; size: NA; J: TRBJ2-7
DNA: TGTGCCAGCAGTGCGTACCGACACAATGAGCAGTTCTTC; CDR3: CASSAYRHNEQFF; D: NA; V: TRBV6-4; size: NA; J: TRBJ2-1
DNA: TGTGCCAGCAGTCGCGGGAGCTTCTACGAGCAGTACTTC; CDR3: CASSRGSFYEQYF; D: TRBD2; V: TRBV6-4; size: NA; J: TRBJ2-7
DNA: TGTGCCAGCAGCCAAGGGAATCCCGCCGAGCAGTACTTC; CDR3: CASSQGNPAEQYF; D: NA; V: TRBV14; size: NA; J: TRBJ2-7
DNA: TGCGCCAGCAGCTTGGAGCTGCGCGCTAGCACAGATACGCAGTATTTT; CDR3: CASSLELRASTDTQYF; D: NA; V: TRBV5-1; size: NA; J: TRBJ2-3
DNA: TGCAGCGTTGCGAGGGGCAACTATGGCTACACCTTC; CDR3: CSVARGNYGYTF; D: NA; V: TRBV29-1; size: NA; J: TRBJ1-2
DNA: TGTGCCAGCAGCTTTGGGGGTATTAGCACAGATACGCAGTATTTT; CDR3: CASSFGGISTDTQYF; D: NA; V: TRBV5-4; size: NA; J: TRBJ2-3
DNA: TGTGCCAGCAGCGCGGGACAGAACTATGGCTACACCTTC; CDR3: CASSAGQNYGYTF; D: TRBD1; V: TRBV5-4; size: NA; J: TRBJ1-2
DNA: TGTGCCAGCCTCCTTCCGGGGGATAACTATGGCTACACCTTC; CDR3: CASLLPGDNYGYTF; D: NA; V: TRBV2; size: NA; J: TRBJ1-2
DNA: TGTGCCAGTAGCGAAGGCGGTTTAGTAGCTTTCTTT; CDR3: CASSEGGLVAFF; D: NA; V: TRBV19; size: NA; J: TRBJ1-1
DNA: TGCGCCAGCAGCCCGGCCATCGGAATCCAAGAGACCCAGTACTTC; CDR3: CASSPAIGIQETQYF; D: NA; V: TRBV5-1; size: NA; J: TRBJ2-5
DNA: TGTGCCAGCAGCTTGGCGTCGACAGTACCGAACTATGGCTACACCTTC; CDR3: CASSLASTVPNYGYTF; D: NA; V: TRBV7-6; size: NA; J: TRBJ1-2
DNA: TGTGCCAGCAGCCGTGGCCTAGCGGGAGCCCTGGGGGGTACAGATACGCAGTATTTT; CDR3: CASSRGLAGALGGTDTQYF; D: TRBD2; V: TRBV7-8; size: NA; J: TRBJ2-3
DNA: TGCGCCAGCAGCGCCGGGACAGGGGGTCTTTCACAGTACTTC; CDR3: CASSAGTGGLSQYF; D: TRBD1; V: TRBV5-1; size: NA; J: TRBJ2-7
DNA: TGTGCCAGCAGCTTAGCAGCGGGGGGTACCGGGGAGCTGTTTTTT; CDR3: CASSLAAGGTGELFF; D: TRBD2; V: TRBV11-1; size: NA; J: TRBJ2-2
DNA: TGTGCCAGCTCACCGATCCTCGACACTGAAGCTTTCTTT; CDR3: CASSPILDTEAFF; D: NA; V: TRBV18; size: NA; J: TRBJ1-1
DNA: TGCAGTGCTTACTACACCGGGGAGCTGTTTTTT; CDR3: CSAYYTGELFF; D: NA; V: TRBV20-1; size: once; J: TRBJ2-2
DNA: TGTGCCAGTAGACGGGGACAGGGCTCCGAGCAGTACTTC; CDR3: CASRRGQGSEQYF; D: TRBD1; V: TRBV19; size: NA; J: TRBJ2-7
DNA: TGCGCCAGCAGCGCGGACAGGGGAAACCAAGAGACCCAGTACTTC; CDR3: CASSADRGNQETQYF; D: TRBD1; V: TRBV5-1; size: NA; J: TRBJ2-5
DNA: TGTGCCTGGACTAGTAGCGGCACCGGGGAGCTGTTTTTT; CDR3: CAWTSSGTGELFF; D: NA; V: TRBV30; size: NA; J: TRBJ2-2
DNA: TGCAGCGTTGTCGGCCAGAGAACCACAGATACGCAGTATTTT; CDR3: CSVVGQRTTDTQYF; D: NA; V: TRBV29-1; size: NA; J: TRBJ2-3
DNA: TGTGCCACCCTCCGGGACTGGAACACTGAAGCTTTCTTT; CDR3: CATLRDWNTEAFF; D: NA; V: TRBV6-5; size: NA; J: TRBJ1-1
DNA: TGCGCCAGCAGCTCGGGGGGGCCCGGAGATACGCAGTATTTT; CDR3: CASSSGGPGDTQYF; D: TRBD2; V: TRBV5-1; size: NA; J: TRBJ2-3
DNA: TGTGCCAGCAGCTTAGAAGGTAGCGGGAGTATTGGGCAGTACTTC; CDR3: CASSLEGSGSIGQYF; D: TRBD2; V: TRBV7-2; size: once; J: TRBJ2-7
DNA: TGTGCCAGCACCAAAGGGGGGGCCGGGAGCACAGATACGCAGTATTTT; CDR3: CASTKGGAGSTDTQYF; D: NA; V: TRBV2; size: NA; J: TRBJ2-3
DNA: TGCGCCAGCAGTTTGGCCGGGGGGATCCAAGAGACCCAGTACTTC; CDR3: CASSLAGGIQETQYF; D: TRBD2; V: TRBV10-2; size: NA; J: TRBJ2-5
DNA: TGTGCCAGCAGAGTTACAGGGGGCTTGATCGGGGAGCTGTTTTTT; CDR3: CASRVTGGLIGELFF; D: TRBD1; V: TRBV6-1; size: NA; J: TRBJ2-2
DNA: TGTGCCAGCAGCTTCGGAGCAACTAATGAAAAACTGTTTTTT; CDR3: CASSFGATNEKLFF; D: NA; V: TRBV5-4; size: NA; J: TRBJ1-4
DNA: TGCGCCAGCAGCCCGGACGGGGCGGGTGGGGCCAACGTCCTGACTTTC; CDR3: CASSPDGAGGANVLTF; D: NA; V: TRBV5-1; size: few; J: TRBJ2-6
DNA: TGCGCCAGCAGCTCCGACGGACTAGCCAAAAACATTCAGTACTTC; CDR3: CASSSDGLAKNIQYF; D: NA; V: TRBV5-1; size: NA; J: TRBJ2-4
DNA: TGTGCCAGCAGGGGGGGACGGTATAATTCACCCCTCCACTTT; CDR3: CASRGGRYNSPLHF; D: NA; V: TRBV6-1; size: NA; J: TRBJ1-6
DNA: TGTGCCAGTAGTCCCCTTGAGGGCCTTCGTCTGTCACCCCTCCACTTT; CDR3: CASSPLEGLRLSPLHF; D: NA; V: TRBV19; size: NA; J: TRBJ1-6
DNA: TGCAGCGTCGAAAGGTGGGAGGGAGATGAAAAACTGTTTTTT; CDR3: CSVERWEGDEKLFF; D: NA; V: TRBV29-1; size: once; J: TRBJ1-4
DNA: TGTGCCAGCAGCTTAGACAGAGTCTTAGCCAAAAACATTCAGTACTTC; CDR3: CASSLDRVLAKNIQYF; D: NA; V: TRBV11-2; size: NA; J: TRBJ2-4
DNA: TGTGCCAGCAGTGCTGGACAGAATTCACCCCTCCACTTT; CDR3: CASSAGQNSPLHF; D: NA; V: TRBV6-1; size: few; J: TRBJ1-6
DNA: TGTGCCTGGAGTAACTCGGGGGGGAGAACCGGCAATCAGCCCCAGCATTTT; CDR3: CAWSNSGGRTGNQPQHF; D: NA; V: TRBV30; size: NA; J: TRBJ1-5
DNA: TGTGCCAGCAGCTTGGGCGGCGGGGGGGCCCCCAATGAGCAGTTCTTC; CDR3: CASSLGGGGAPNEQFF; D: TRBD2; V: TRBV5-4; size: NA; J: TRBJ2-1
DNA: TGTGCCAGCAGTTCAACTCAAGACAGGGGCCGCACAGATACGCAGTATTTT; CDR3: CASSSTQDRGRTDTQYF; D: TRBD1; V: TRBV27; size: NA; J: TRBJ2-3
DNA: TGTGCCATCAGTGAGCCGACAGGGAGAAAGGAGCAGTACTTC; CDR3: CAISEPTGRKEQYF; D: TRBD1; V: TRBV10-3; size: once; J: TRBJ2-7
DNA: TGCAGCGTTGAAGATCGAGGCTCTTATCGGGCAGATACGCAGTATTTT; CDR3: CSVEDRGSYRADTQYF; D: NA; V: TRBV29-1; size: NA; J: TRBJ2-3
DNA: TGCGCCAGCAGCTTGGCTGTGTTGGGGACACAAGATTCACCCCTCCACTTT; CDR3: CASSLAVLGTQDSPLHF; D: NA; V: TRBV5-1; size: NA; J: TRBJ1-6
DNA: TGTGCCAGCAGCTTAGCGGAGTTCAACACTGAAGCTTTCTTT; CDR3: CASSLAEFNTEAFF; D: NA; V: TRBV7-8; size: NA; J: TRBJ1-1
DNA: TGTGCCAGCAGCGTAGTAGCGGGAAGCTACAATGAGCAGTTCTTC; CDR3: CASSVVAGSYNEQFF; D: TRBD2; V: TRBV9; size: NA; J: TRBJ2-1
DNA: TGTGCCAGCAGCCAGCAGACCGGTAAACTTACAGGGGTAGCTAACTATGGCTACACCTTC; CDR3: CASSQQTGKLTGVANYGYTF; D: TRBD1; V: TRBV4-2; size: NA; J: TRBJ1-2
DNA: TGTGCCAGCTTCCCTAGCGGGATGCCCTACAATGAGCAGTTCTTC; CDR3: CASFPSGMPYNEQFF; D: TRBD2; V: TRBV11-3; size: NA; J: TRBJ2-1
DNA: TGTGCCAGCAGCCTGAGCCTCTCGGACAGGGGGTATCAGCCCCAGCATTTT; CDR3: CASSLSLSDRGYQPQHF; D: TRBD1; V: TRBV5-6; size: NA; J: TRBJ1-5
DNA: TGCGCCAGCAGCCAAGTAGAACTAGCGAGCACAGATACGCAGTATTTT; CDR3: CASSQVELASTDTQYF; D: TRBD2; V: TRBV4-1; size: NA; J: TRBJ2-3
DNA: TGTGCCACTCACTCTGGGGCCAACGTCCTGACTTTC; CDR3: CATHSGANVLTF; D: NA; V: TRBV6-1; size: NA; J: TRBJ2-6
DNA: TGTGCCATCAGTCCGGACAGAGCTAGCAATCAGCCCCAGCATTTT; CDR3: CAISPDRASNQPQHF; D: NA; V: TRBV10-3; size: NA; J: TRBJ1-5
DNA: TGTGCCAGCAGCCGACAGGGTCCAGGTCAGCCCCAGCATTTT; CDR3: CASSRQGPGQPQHF; D: TRBD1; V: TRBV7-9; size: NA; J: TRBJ1-5
DNA: TGTGCCAGCAGAACCGGGACAGGGATCTACGAGCAGTACTTC; CDR3: CASRTGTGIYEQYF; D: TRBD1; V: TRBV6-1; size: NA; J: TRBJ2-7
DNA: TGTGCCAGCACCGGGACTTCACAAGAGACCCAGTACTTC; CDR3: CASTGTSQETQYF; D: NA; V: TRBV11-2; size: NA; J: TRBJ2-5
DNA: TGTGCCAGCAGCCTACAAGCTAACTATGGCTACACCTTC; CDR3: CASSLQANYGYTF; D: NA; V: TRBV7-9; size: once; J: TRBJ1-2
DNA: TGTGCCATCAGTGAGGCAGGTGCGGTGGTAGGGGCTTTCTTT; CDR3: CAISEAGAVVGAFF; D: NA; V: TRBV10-3; size: NA; J: TRBJ1-1